The T cell receptor beta chain under discussion was sequenced for a study of T-cell reconstitution after alpha-beta-depleted transplantation in children. Study results and limitations: Some patients owed their high day-60 TCRbeta diversity to surviving recipient T cells and thymic progenitors. One year after transplant, T-cell counts and diversity came mostly from newly produced T cells.

For TCRbeta, the library was prepared with unique molecular identifiers. MiXCR, applied by TCRdb to the PCR reads, yields one record per CDR3 protein. The sample lists around 670,000 distinct CDR3 sequences, approximately 14% occurring once. This clonotype has more than one count but fewer than ten. What it binds is unknown. This CDR3 comprises 13 residues. Germline lookup yields CDR1 SGHTA and CDR2 FQGNSA. The V end lost 2 bases, the J end lost 5 bases, and 8 bases lay between the germline ends. This TCR was sampled from a girl aged 2 to 9 with congenital amegakaryocytic thrombocytopenia, due to receive a stem cell transplant. The rearrangement links TRBV7-2 to TRBJ2-3; D remains unclear. The starting material was PBMCs, obtained before TCRalphabeta/CD19-depleted stem cell transplant. The CDR3 protein is CASSLSRRDTQYF. CDR3 sequence (DNA): TGTGCCAGCAGCTTAAGTCGGAGAGATACGCAGTATTTT.